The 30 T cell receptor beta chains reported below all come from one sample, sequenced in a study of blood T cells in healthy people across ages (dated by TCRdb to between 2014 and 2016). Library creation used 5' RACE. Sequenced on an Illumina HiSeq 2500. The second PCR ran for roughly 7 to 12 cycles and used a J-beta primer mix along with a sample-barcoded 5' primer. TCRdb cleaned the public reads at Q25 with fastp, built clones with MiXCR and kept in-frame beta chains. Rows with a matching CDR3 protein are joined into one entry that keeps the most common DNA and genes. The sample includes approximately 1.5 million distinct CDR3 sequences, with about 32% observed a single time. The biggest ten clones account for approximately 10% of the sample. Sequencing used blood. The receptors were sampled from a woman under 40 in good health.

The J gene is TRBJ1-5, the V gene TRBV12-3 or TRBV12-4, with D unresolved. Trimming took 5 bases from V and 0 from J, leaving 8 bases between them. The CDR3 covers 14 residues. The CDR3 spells CASSLRYSNQPQHF. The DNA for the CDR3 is TGTGCCAGCAGTCTGAGATATAGCAATCAGCCCCAGCATTTT.

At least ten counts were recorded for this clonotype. CDR3 nucleotides: TGTGCCAGCAGCTTATCTCCCTCCTACAATGAGCAGTTCTTC. Protein: CASSLSPSYNEQFF. V and J are TRBV7-3 and TRBJ2-1; D uncertain. CDR3 size: 14 residues. From germline, CDR1 is SGHTA and CDR2 FQGTGA. Trimming left V 2 bases short and J 0 bases short, with 5 bases between.

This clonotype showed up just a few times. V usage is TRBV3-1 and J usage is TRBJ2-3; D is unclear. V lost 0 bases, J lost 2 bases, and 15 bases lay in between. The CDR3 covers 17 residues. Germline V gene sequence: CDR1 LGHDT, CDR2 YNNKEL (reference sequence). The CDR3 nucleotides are TGTGCCAGCAGCCAAGATTCGACATACACACCCACAGATACGCAGTATTTT. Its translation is CASSQDSTYTPTDTQYF.

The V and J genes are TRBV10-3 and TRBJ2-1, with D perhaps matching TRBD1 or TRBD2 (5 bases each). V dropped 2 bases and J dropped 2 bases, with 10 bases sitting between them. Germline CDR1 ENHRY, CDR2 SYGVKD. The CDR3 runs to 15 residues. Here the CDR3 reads CAISEPRGPYNEQFF. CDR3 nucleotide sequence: TGTGCCATCAGTGAGCCCCGGGGACCCTACAATGAGCAGTTCTTC.

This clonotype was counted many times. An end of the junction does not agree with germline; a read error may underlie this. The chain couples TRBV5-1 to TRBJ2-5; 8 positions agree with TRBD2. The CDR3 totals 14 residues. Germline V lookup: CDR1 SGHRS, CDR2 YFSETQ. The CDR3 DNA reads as TGTGCCAGCAGACGCGGGGGGAACCAAGAGACCCAGTACTTC. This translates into CASRRGGNQETQYF. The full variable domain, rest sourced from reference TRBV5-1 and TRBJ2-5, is KAGVTQTPRYLIKTRGQQVTLSCSPISGHRSVSWYQQTPGQGLQFLFEYFSETQRNKGNFPGRFSGRQFSNSRSEMNVSTLELGDSALYLCASRRGGNQETQYFGPGTRLLVL.

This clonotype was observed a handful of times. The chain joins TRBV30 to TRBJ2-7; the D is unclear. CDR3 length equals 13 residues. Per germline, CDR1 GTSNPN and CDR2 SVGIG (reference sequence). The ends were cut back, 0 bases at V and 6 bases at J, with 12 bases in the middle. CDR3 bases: TGTGCCTGGAGTGTCCAACCCGGTGGCGAGCAGTACTTC. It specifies CAWSVQPGGEQYF.

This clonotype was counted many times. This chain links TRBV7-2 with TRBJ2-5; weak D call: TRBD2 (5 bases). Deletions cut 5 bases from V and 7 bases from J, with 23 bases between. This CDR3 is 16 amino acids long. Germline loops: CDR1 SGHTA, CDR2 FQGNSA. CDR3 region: CASSRGVRAGRGTQYF. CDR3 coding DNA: TGTGCCAGCAGCCGGGGAGTGAGGGCTGGTCGAGGGACCCAGTACTTC.

In DNA, the CDR3 is TGTGCCAGCAGCCTAACGACAGGGTTAGGAGCTGAAGCTTTCTTT. Protein sequence: CASSLTTGLGAEAFF. The chain carries TRBV9 and TRBJ1-1, with 7 nucleotides matching TRBD1. This CDR3 is 15 amino acids long. The ends lost 4 bases at V and 6 bases at J; junction bases unmatched: 12. CDR1 SGDLS and CDR2 YYNGEE come from the germline V gene.

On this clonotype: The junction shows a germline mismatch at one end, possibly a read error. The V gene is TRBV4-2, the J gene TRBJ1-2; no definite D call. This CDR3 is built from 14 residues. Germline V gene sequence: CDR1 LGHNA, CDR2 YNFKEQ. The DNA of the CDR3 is TGTGCCGGCAGCCAAGTTGCAGAGGGCGATGGCTACACCTTC. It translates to CAGSQVAEGDGYTF.

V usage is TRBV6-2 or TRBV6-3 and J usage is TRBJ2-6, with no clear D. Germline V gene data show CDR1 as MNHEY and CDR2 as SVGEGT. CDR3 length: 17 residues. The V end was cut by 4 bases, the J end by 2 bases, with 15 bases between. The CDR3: CASSLGAQRPGANVLTF. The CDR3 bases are TGTGCCAGCAGTTTAGGAGCCCAGAGACCTGGGGCCAACGTCCTGACTTTC.

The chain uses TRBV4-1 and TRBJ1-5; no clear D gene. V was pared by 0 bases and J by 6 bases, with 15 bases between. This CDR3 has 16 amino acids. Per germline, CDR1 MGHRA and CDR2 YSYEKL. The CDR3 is CASSQEYTGRGQPQHF. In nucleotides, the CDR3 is TGCGCCAGCAGCCAAGAGTATACCGGGCGGGGTCAGCCCCAGCATTTT.

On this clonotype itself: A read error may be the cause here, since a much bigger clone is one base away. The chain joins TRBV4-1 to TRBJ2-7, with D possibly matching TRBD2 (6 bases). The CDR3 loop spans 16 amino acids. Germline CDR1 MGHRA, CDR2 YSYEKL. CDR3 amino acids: CASGQVYTSRPYEQYF. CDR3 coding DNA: TGCGCCAGCGGCCAAGTCTATACTAGCAGGCCCTACGAGCAGTACTTC.

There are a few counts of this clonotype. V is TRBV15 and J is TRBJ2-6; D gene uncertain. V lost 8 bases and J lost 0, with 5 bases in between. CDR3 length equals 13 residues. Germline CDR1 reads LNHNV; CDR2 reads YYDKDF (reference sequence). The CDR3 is CATGISGANVLTF. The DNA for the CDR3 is TGTGCCACCGGTATCTCTGGGGCCAACGTCCTGACTTTC.

The CDR3, as DNA: TGTGCCAGCAGCTCCTTCGGTCACAGGGCGGACGAGACCCAGTACTTC. Encoded protein: CASSSFGHRADETQYF. The genes are TRBV11-2 and TRBJ2-5, with D maybe TRBD1 (6 bases). The germline V and J ends were trimmed by 4 bases and 5 bases, with 20 bases remaining between them. The CDR3 spans 16 residues. Germline values: CDR1 SGHAT, CDR2 FQNNGV.

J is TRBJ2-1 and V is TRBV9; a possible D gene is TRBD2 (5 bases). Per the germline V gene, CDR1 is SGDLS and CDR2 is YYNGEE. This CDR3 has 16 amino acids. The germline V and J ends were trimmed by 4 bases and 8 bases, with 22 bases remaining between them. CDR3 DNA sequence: TGTGCCAGCAGCCCTCATTGGCCTAGCCTGTCGGATGAGCAGTTCTTC. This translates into CASSPHWPSLSDEQFF.

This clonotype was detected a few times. Here the CDR3 DNA reads TGCGCCAGCAGTTTTAACCGGGACAGGGGTGACTACAATGAGCAGTTCTTC. Its translation: CASSFNRDRGDYNEQFF. The chain combines TRBV5-1 with TRBJ2-1; 10 nucleotides match TRBD1. Trimming at V came to 5 bases and at J to 3 bases, leaving 11 bases not matched to a gene. This CDR3 comprises 17 residues. From germline, CDR1 is SGHRS and CDR2 YFSETQ.

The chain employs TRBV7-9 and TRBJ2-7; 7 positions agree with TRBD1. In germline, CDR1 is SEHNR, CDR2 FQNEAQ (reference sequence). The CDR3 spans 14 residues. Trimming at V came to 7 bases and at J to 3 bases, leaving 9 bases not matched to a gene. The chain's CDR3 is CASTPRTGRYEQYF. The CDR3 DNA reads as TGTGCCAGCACGCCCAGGACAGGCCGCTACGAGCAGTACTTC.

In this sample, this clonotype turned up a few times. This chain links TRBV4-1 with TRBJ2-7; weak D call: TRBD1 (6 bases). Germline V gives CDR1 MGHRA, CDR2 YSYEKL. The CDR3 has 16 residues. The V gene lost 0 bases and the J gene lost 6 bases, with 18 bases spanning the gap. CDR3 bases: TGCGCCAGCAGCCAAGAACCTACAGGGATCCTCGGCGAGCAGTACTTC. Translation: CASSQEPTGILGEQYF.

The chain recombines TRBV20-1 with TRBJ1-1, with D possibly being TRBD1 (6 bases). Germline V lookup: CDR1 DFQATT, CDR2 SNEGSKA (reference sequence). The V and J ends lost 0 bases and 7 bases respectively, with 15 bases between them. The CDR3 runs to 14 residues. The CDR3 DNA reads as TGCAGTGCTAGAGACCCTCTGGGACACCATGAAGCTTTCTTT. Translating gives CSARDPLGHHEAFF.

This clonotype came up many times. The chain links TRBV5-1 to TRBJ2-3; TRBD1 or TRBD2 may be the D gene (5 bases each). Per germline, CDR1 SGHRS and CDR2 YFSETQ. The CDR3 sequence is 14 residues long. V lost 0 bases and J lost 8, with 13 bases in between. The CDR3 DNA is TGCGCCAGCAGCTTGGCCGGGAAGGGGAGTACGCAGTATTTT. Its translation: CASSLAGKGSTQYF.

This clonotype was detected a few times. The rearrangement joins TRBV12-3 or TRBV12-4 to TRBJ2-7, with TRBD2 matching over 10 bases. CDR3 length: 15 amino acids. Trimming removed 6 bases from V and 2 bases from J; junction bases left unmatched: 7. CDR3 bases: TGTGCCAGCAGCTTCAGCGGGAGGGGACCCTACGAGCAGTACTTC. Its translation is CASSFSGRGPYEQYF.

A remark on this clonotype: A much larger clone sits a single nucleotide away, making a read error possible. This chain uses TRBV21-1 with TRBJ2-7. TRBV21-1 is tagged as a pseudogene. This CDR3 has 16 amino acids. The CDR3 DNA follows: TGTGCCAGCAACAAACGAGAGGAAGGACGCTCCTACGAGCAGTACTTC. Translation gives CASNKREEGRSYEQYF.

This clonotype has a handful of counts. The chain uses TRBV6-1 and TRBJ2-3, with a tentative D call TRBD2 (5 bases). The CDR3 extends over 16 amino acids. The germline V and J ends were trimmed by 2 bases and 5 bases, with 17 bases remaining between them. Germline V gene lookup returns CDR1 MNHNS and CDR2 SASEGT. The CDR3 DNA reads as TGTGCCAGCAGTGAACTGACTACCGCACGGGGAGATACGCAGTATTTT. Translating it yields CASSELTTARGDTQYF.

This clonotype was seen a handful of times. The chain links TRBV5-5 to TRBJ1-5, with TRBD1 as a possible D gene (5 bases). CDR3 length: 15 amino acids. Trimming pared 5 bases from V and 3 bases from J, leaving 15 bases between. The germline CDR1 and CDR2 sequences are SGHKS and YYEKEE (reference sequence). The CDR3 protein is CASSGTGDPNQPQHF. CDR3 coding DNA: TGTGCCAGCAGTGGAACGGGGGATCCCAATCAGCCCCAGCATTTT.

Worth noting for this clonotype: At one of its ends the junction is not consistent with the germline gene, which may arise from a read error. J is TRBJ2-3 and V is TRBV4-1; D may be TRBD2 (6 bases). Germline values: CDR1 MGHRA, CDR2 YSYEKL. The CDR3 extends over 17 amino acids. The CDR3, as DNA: TGCGCCAGCAGCCAAGATTGGAGAGCGGGTAGCACAGATATGCAGTATTTT. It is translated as CASSQDWRAGSTDMQYF.

CDR3 coding DNA: TGCGCCAGCATGCCCCCCAGCACAGATACGCAGTATTTT. Protein: CASMPPSTDTQYF. V is TRBV5-1 and J is TRBJ2-3; D uncertain. Trimming shortened V by 6 bases and J by 0 bases, and 8 bases separated the two germline ends. The CDR3 contains 13 residues. Germline V gives CDR1 SGHRS, CDR2 YFSETQ. Based on the CDR3 plus reference TRBV5-1 and TRBJ2-3, the full variable domain is KAGVTQTPRYLIKTRGQQVTLSCSPISGHRSVSWYQQTPGQGLQFLFEYFSETQRNKGNFPGRFSGRQFSNSRSEMNVSTLELGDSALYLCASMPPSTDTQYFGPGTRLTVL.

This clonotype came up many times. CDR3 amino acids: CASSRGVLSSYEQYF. CDR3 nucleotides: TGTGCCAGCAGCCGAGGGGTCTTGAGCTCCTACGAGCAGTACTTC. The chain has TRBV7-2 and TRBJ2-7; perhaps D is TRBD1 or TRBD2 (5 bases each). V was shortened by 5 bases and J by 0 bases, with 14 bases between the two germline ends. Germline loops: CDR1 SGHTA, CDR2 FQGNSA. The CDR3 consists of 15 residues.

CDR3 nucleotide sequence: TGTGCCAGCAGCGTAGAACTGGCTAGCGGGACAGATACGCAGTATTTT. It translates to CASSVELASGTDTQYF. V and J are TRBV9 and TRBJ2-3, with 8 bases fitting TRBD2. With V trimmed by 0 bases and J by 3 bases, 6 bases remained unmatched. This CDR3 has 16 amino acids. The germline V gene encodes CDR1 SGDLS and CDR2 YYNGEE.

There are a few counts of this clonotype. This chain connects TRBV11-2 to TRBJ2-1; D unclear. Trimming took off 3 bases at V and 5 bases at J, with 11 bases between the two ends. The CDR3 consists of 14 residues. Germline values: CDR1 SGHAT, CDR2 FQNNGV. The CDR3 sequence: CASSLARSNNEQFF. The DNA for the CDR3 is TGTGCCAGCAGCTTGGCCAGAAGCAACAATGAGCAGTTCTTC.

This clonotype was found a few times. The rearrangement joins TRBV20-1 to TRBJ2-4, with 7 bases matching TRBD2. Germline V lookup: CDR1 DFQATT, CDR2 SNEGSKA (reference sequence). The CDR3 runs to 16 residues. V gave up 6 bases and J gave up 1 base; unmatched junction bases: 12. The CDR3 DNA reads TGCAGTGCGGCGGGAGTTATGGTAATGGCCAAAAACATTCAGTACTTC. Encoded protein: CSAAGVMVMAKNIQYF.